This paragraph covers one TCR beta chain sequence. Antigen: not known. This entry is derived from a study of Ad26.COV2.S vaccination and SARS-CoV-2 variants. General study points: Reported post-vaccination CD8+ and CD4+ T cell responses to spike showed substantial breadth. Breadth and depth estimates from TCRs may understate total T cell responses.

V lost 1 base and J 4 bases, leaving 16 bases between the germline ends. CDR3 size: 16 residues. Germline CDR1 and CDR2: MDHEN and SYDVKM. Sequencing was performed with immunoSEQ multiplex PCR; in TCRdb, only in-frame clones are kept and a portion is missing. This sample carries under 150,000 clones, 86% of them seen once, and the ten largest clones take approximately 5%. The sequence came from a human donor who had recovered from COVID-19. Sequencing was performed on peripheral blood, taken after recovery from COVID-19. The genes are TRBV28 and TRBJ2-5, with D possibly being TRBD1 (5 bases). In DNA form, the CDR3 reads TGTGCCAGCAGTTTATCCCCAAGCTTGGACATAGAGACCCAGTACTTC. It yields the protein CASSLSPSLDIETQYF.